One sample yielded the 15 T cell receptor beta chains listed below, sequenced in a study of cytomegalovirus exposure and HLA in healthy donors. It was with 60 Vbeta and 13 Jbeta primers that the PCR ran. Produced via immunoSEQ multiplex PCR; TCRdb's table is partial and in-frame only. Of 100,000 or so clones in the sample, around 70% were seen once. Material: PBMCs. The source of these receptors is a man under 40 in good health and CMV-seronegative.

J is TRBJ1-4 and V is TRBV11-2; no firm D call. The CDR3 loop spans 16 amino acids. Germline CDR1 reads SGHAT; CDR2 reads FQNNGV. Trimming removed 3 bases from V and 0 bases from J, with 11 bases in between. Written as DNA, the CDR3 is TGTGCCAGCAGCTTCGGTCAACTAGCAACTAATGAAAAACTGTTTTTT. Translating gives CASSFGQLATNEKLFF. The variable domain in full, with the rest retrieved from reference TRBV11-2 and TRBJ1-4, is EAGVAQSPRYKIIEKRQSVAFWCNPISGHATLYWYQQILGQGPKLLIQFQNNGVVDDSQLPKDRFSAERLKGVDSTLKIQPAKLEDSAVYLCASSFGQLATNEKLFFGSGTQLSVL.

The rearrangement links TRBV6-6 to TRBJ1-1; the match to TRBD1 covers 9 bases. CDR3 size: 13 residues. The V gene end was trimmed by 8 bases and the J gene end by 3 bases; junction bases not matched to a gene: 4. In germline, CDR1 is MNHNY, CDR2 SVGAGI (reference sequence). The CDR3: CASGDRDHTEAFF. In nucleotides, the CDR3 is TGTGCCAGCGGGGACAGGGACCACACTGAAGCTTTCTTT.

A word on this clone: At one boundary the junction diverges from the germline segment, which might be a read error. The same CDR3 is also encoded by other DNA sequences in this sample. The chain is built from TRBV30 and TRBJ1-5; 7 bases are shared with TRBD1. The germline gives CDR1 GTSNPN, CDR2 SVGIG (reference sequence). The CDR3 runs to 14 residues. This CDR3 is CAWSGDSGHQPQHF. In nucleotides, the CDR3 is TGTGCCTGGAGTGGGGACAGCGGACATCAACCCCAGCATTTT.

This chain links TRBV19 with TRBJ1-2; a possible D gene is TRBD1 (6 bases). V was pared by 7 bases and J by 6 bases, with 21 bases between. Germline loops: CDR1 LNHDA, CDR2 SQIVND (reference sequence). The CDR3 consists of 15 residues. The CDR3 DNA is TGTGCCAGTACGTGGTGGGGGGGCCGGCCACATGGCTACACCTTC. It codes for CASTWWGGRPHGYTF. The complete variable domain, with remaining parts taken from reference TRBV19 and TRBJ1-2, reads DGGITQSPKYLFRKEGQNVTLSCEQNLNHDAMYWYRQDPGQGLRLIYYSQIVNDFQKGDIAEGYSVSREKKESFPLTVTSAQKNPTAFYLCASTWWGGRPHGYTFGSGTRLTVV.

The V gene is TRBV11-2, the J gene TRBJ2-5, with TRBD2 as a possible D gene (6 bases). This CDR3 is 15 amino acids long. Germline V lookup: CDR1 SGHAT, CDR2 FQNNGV. The ends were cut back, 0 bases at V and 4 bases at J, with 12 bases in the middle. CDR3 region: CASSLDGGGGETQYF. The CDR3 DNA sequence: TGTGCCAGCAGCTTAGACGGGGGAGGTGGAGAGACCCAGTACTTC. The variable domain in full, with the rest retrieved from reference TRBV11-2 and TRBJ2-5, is EAGVAQSPRYKIIEKRQSVAFWCNPISGHATLYWYQQILGQGPKLLIQFQNNGVVDDSQLPKDRFSAERLKGVDSTLKIQPAKLEDSAVYLCASSLDGGGGETQYFGPGTRLLVL.

J is TRBJ2-7 and V is TRBV18; 12 positions agree with TRBD1. V was pared by 7 bases and J by 3 bases, with 7 bases of the junction left unmatched. Germline V gives CDR1 KGHSH, CDR2 LQKENI. The CDR3 is 15 residues long. In nucleotides, the CDR3 is TGTGCCAGCTTTCCCGGGACAGGGGGCAACTACGAGCAGTACTTC. Translating gives CASFPGTGGNYEQYF. The entire variable domain, with the rest obtained from reference TRBV18 and TRBJ2-7, is as follows: NAGVMQNPRHLVRRRGQEARLRCSPMKGHSHVYWYRQLPEEGLKFMVYLQKENIIDESGMPKERFSAEFPKEGPSILRIQQVVRGDSAAYFCASFPGTGGNYEQYFGPGTRLTVT.

Points on this clone: One junction end does not reproduce the germline sequence, and a read error may be involved. V and J are TRBV7-9 and TRBJ2-5, with 8 bases fitting TRBD2. Germline V gene sequence: CDR1 SEHNR, CDR2 FQNEAQ (reference sequence). CDR3 length: 15 amino acids. The CDR3, as DNA: TGTTCCAGCAGCTTAGGCGGGGGGCAGCAAGAGACCCAGTACTTC. Protein: CSSSLGGGQQETQYF.

V gene TRBV7-8 combines with J gene TRBJ2-3; 12 bases are shared with TRBD2. Germline V gives CDR1 SGHVS, CDR2 FQNEAQ. This CDR3 spans 18 amino acids. V gave up 5 bases and J gave up 6 bases; unmatched junction bases: 15. The CDR3 spells CASSPTWTSGAKVDTQYF. CDR3 sequence (DNA): TGTGCCAGCAGCCCGACCTGGACTAGCGGGGCTAAAGTGGATACGCAGTATTTT.

This clone was counted only a few times. The chain links TRBV6-5 to TRBJ2-6; no definite D call. The ends were cut back, 3 bases at V and 0 bases at J, with 9 bases in the middle. Looked up from germline, CDR1 is MNHEY and CDR2 is SVGAGI. The CDR3 spans 16 residues. The CDR3 is CASSYSQDSGANVLTF. CDR3 DNA sequence: TGTGCCAGCAGTTATTCCCAGGACTCTGGGGCCAACGTCCTGACTTTC.

This clone appeared a single time. V usage is TRBV13 and J usage is TRBJ2-1, with TRBD2 matching 9 bases. Trimming at V came to 5 bases and at J to 4 bases, leaving 9 bases not matched to a gene. This CDR3 comprises 16 residues. Germline loops: CDR1 PRHDT, CDR2 FYEKMQ (reference sequence). The CDR3 reads CASSAIAGESYNEQFF. CDR3 nucleotide sequence: TGTGCCAGCAGCGCGATAGCGGGAGAAAGTTACAATGAGCAGTTCTTC.

The chain carries TRBV7-3 and TRBJ2-1; 8 bases fit TRBD2. This CDR3 spans 15 amino acids. Per germline, CDR1 SGHTA and CDR2 FQGTGA. The V segment lost 5 bases and the J segment 4 bases; nucleotides outside the gene matches: 7. The CDR3: CASSTTGTSYNEQFF. CDR3 coding DNA: TGTGCCAGCAGCACAACCGGGACTAGTTACAATGAGCAGTTCTTC.

V and J are TRBV5-4 and TRBJ1-2; 12 nucleotides line up with TRBD1. The trim removed 4 bases at V and 8 bases at J, leaving 6 bases unmatched. Germline CDR1 SGHNT, CDR2 YYREEE (reference sequence). This CDR3 comprises 14 residues. CDR3 residues: CASSAGQGAKGYTF. The CDR3, as DNA: TGTGCCAGCAGCGCGGGACAGGGGGCGAAAGGCTACACCTTC.

J is TRBJ2-7 and V is TRBV27, with 8 nucleotides matching TRBD2. J lost 7 bases, V lost 8 bases, and 22 bases had no gene match. The germline gives CDR1 MNHEY, CDR2 SMNVEV (reference sequence). This CDR3 has 17 amino acids. The CDR3 DNA reads as TGTGCCAGCTCCCCGGGGGGAGCGGGAGAGAGGTCGGCGGAGCAGTACTTC. As protein: CASSPGGAGERSAEQYF.

The genes are TRBV9 and TRBJ2-3; tentatively, D is TRBD2 (6 bases). The CDR3 totals 16 residues. Germline loops: CDR1 SGDLS, CDR2 YYNGEE. V shed 0 bases and J shed 1 base, with 12 bases lying between them. DNA of the CDR3: TGTGCCAGCAGCGTAGGTAATAGCGGTCGCACAGATACGCAGTATTTT. Translated, it gives CASSVGNSGRTDTQYF.

V usage is TRBV7-9 and J usage is TRBJ1-1, with TRBD1 identical over 9 bases. Looked up from germline, CDR1 is SEHNR and CDR2 is FQNEAQ (reference sequence). The CDR3 loop spans 15 amino acids. The ends lost 6 bases at V and 0 bases at J; junction bases unmatched: 5. The CDR3 here is CASSTTGGVNTEAFF. The DNA of the CDR3 is TGTGCCAGCAGTACAACAGGGGGCGTGAACACTGAAGCTTTCTTT.